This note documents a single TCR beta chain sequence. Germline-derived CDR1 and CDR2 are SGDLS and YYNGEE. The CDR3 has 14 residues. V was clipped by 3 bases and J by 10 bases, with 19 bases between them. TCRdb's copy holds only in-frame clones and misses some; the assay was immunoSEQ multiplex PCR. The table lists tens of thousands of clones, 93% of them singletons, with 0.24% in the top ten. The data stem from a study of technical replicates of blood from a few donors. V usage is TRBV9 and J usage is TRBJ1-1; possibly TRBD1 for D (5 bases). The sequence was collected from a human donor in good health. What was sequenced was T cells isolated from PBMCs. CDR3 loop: CASSEGVRGVGAFF. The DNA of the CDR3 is TGTGCCAGCAGCGAAGGGGTCCGGGGGGTTGGAGCTTTCTTT. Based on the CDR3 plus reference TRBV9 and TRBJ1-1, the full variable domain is DSGVTQTPKHLITATGQRVTLRCSPRSGDLSVYWYQQSLDQGLQFLIQYYNGEERAKGNILERFSAQQFPDLHSELNLSSLELGDSALYFCASSEGVRGVGAFFGQGTRLTVV.